This T cell receptor (beta chain) derives from a study of blood T cell repertoires in COVID-19. Overall study: PBMCs, B-cell-depleted T cells, or T cells were the source of the cDNA or gDNA that made up the material.

With 4 bases clipped from V and 3 bases from J, the junction kept 10 bases outside the gene matches. The CDR3 has 16 residues. The germline CDR1 and CDR2 sequences are MDHEN and SYDVKM. Profiled with immunoSEQ multiplex PCR; TCRdb holds only in-frame clones, not every one. The sample lists hundreds of thousands of clones, around nine tenths seen once, with 0.65% to 0.85% in the top ten. This clone has only one observation. The sequenced sample consisted of peripheral blood. The chain recombines TRBV28 with TRBJ2-7, with TRBD2 identical over 9 bases. The source is a man aged 60 to 69 with COVID-19, enrolled during active disease. In DNA form, the CDR3 reads TGTGCCAGCAGTTCCCCCCCAGGAGCGGGAGGCTACGAGCAGTACTTC. Translation gives CASSSPPGAGGYEQYF.